The clone carrying this TCR beta chain was seen once. The source of the sample is a study of blood T cell repertoires in COVID-19. Study-wide context: Acute and convalescent COVID-19 samples came from the United States, Italy and Spain. PBMCs, B-cell-depleted T cells, or T cells provided the cDNA or gDNA that made up the material.

Trimming shortened V by 6 bases and J by 0 bases, and 9 bases separated the two germline ends. CDR1 is MNHEY and CDR2 is SVGAGI in the germline V gene. The length of the CDR3 is 14 residues. As handled by the study authors: Reference gene primer amplification yielded estimated nucleated cell counts. Only in-frame clones appear in the TCRdb table, and some are missing; sequencing was by immunoSEQ multiplex PCR. V, J and clone size derive from that table, while D and trimming were established from the DNA sequence. The repertoire holds about 140,000 clones, with more than 65% as singletons. The chain couples TRBV6-5 to TRBJ2-1; the D gene is possibly TRBD1 (5 bases). The sequenced sample was peripheral blood. The TCR comes from a woman in her fifties or sixties with acute or convalescent COVID-19. The CDR3: CASRVRGSYNEQFF. Here the CDR3 DNA reads TGTGCCAGCAGAGTAAGGGGCTCCTACAATGAGCAGTTCTTC.